These 11 T cell receptor beta chains originate from one sample sequenced in a study of T cell repertoires in cytomegalovirus infection. One entry per CDR3 protein, called by TCRdb with MiXCR from the reads. The sample has around 530,000 distinct CDR3 sequences, more than 25% seen once. The sample comprised PBMCs. These receptors were taken from a human donor in good health (CMV status not recorded). Some clones in this sample may be carry-over from other donors' samples.

V and J are TRBV6-5 and TRBJ2-5; 8 positions agree with TRBD2. CDR1 is MNHEY and CDR2 is SVGAGI in the germline V gene. Trimming cost V 6 bases and J 9 bases; bases outside gene matches: 18. The CDR3 is made up of 16 amino acids. The CDR3 DNA reads TGTGCCAGCAGGCCAAGACTAGCGAGTCTAGAGACGTCCCAGTACTTC. Residues: CASRPRLASLETSQYF.

This clonotype was detected ten times or more. The chain joins TRBV7-2 to TRBJ2-1; TRBD2 is a possible D gene (7 bases). This CDR3 spans 17 amino acids. Germline assignment: CDR1 SGHTA and CDR2 FQGNSA. With 1 base removed from V and 9 bases from J, the gap between germline ends came to 22 bases. The CDR3 reads CASSLGPAGGGGAEQFF. The DNA of the CDR3 is TGTGCCAGCAGCTTAGGGCCGGCGGGTGGTGGGGGGGCTGAGCAGTTCTTC.

Ten or more counts support this clonotype. The V gene is TRBV27, the J gene TRBJ2-2, with D perhaps matching TRBD1 (6 bases). The CDR3 contains 15 residues. Germline CDR1 is MNHEY and CDR2 is SMNVEV (reference sequence). The germline V and J ends were trimmed by 6 bases and 0 bases, with 11 bases remaining between them. The CDR3 coding sequence is TGTGCCAGCAGCGACAGGACCCCGAACACCGGGGAGCTGTTTTTT. This gives the protein CASSDRTPNTGELFF.

This chain uses TRBV6-2 or TRBV6-3 with TRBJ2-3; D unresolved. The CDR3 sequence is 13 residues long. Trimming cost V 10 bases and J 7 bases, with 18 bases left between them. In germline, CDR1 is MNHEY, CDR2 SVGEGT. The CDR3 nucleotides read TGTGCCACCCACCCGACGGGCGTGCATACGCAGTATTTT. Its protein is CATHPTGVHTQYF.

The V gene is TRBV6-2 or TRBV6-3, the J gene TRBJ2-1; 8 bases are shared with TRBD2. Germline CDR1 MNHEY, CDR2 SVGEGT. The V and J ends lost 8 bases and 2 bases, in that order; junction bases with no gene match: 8. There are 15 residues in the CDR3. The CDR3 loop reads CASVSLAGPYNEQFF. The CDR3 DNA reads as TGTGCCAGCGTCTCTTTAGCGGGACCCTACAATGAGCAGTTCTTC.

The chain uses TRBV10-3 and TRBJ2-1; 7 nucleotides align to TRBD2. CDR1 ENHRY and CDR2 SYGVKD come from the germline V gene. V shed 7 bases, J shed 1 base, and the junction held 13 bases outside the gene matches. The CDR3 has 17 amino acids. CDR3 in DNA: TGTGCCATCAAGGGCCCCCGGCGGGGGAGATCCTACAATGAGCAGTTCTTC. This codes for CAIKGPRRGRSYNEQFF.

This clonotype was found many times. The chain has TRBV12-3 or TRBV12-4 and TRBJ1-5; 7 nucleotides agree with TRBD1. With V trimmed by 6 bases and J by 6 bases, 5 bases remained unmatched. This CDR3 is 13 amino acids long. In DNA, the CDR3 is TGTGCCAGCAGCGGACAGGATTCTCAGCCCCAGCATTTT. This gives the protein CASSGQDSQPQHF.

This clonotype was recorded a few times. V and J are TRBV19 and TRBJ2-1; possibly TRBD1 or TRBD2 for D (5 bases each). V lost 6 bases and J lost 10, with 25 bases in between. The V gene's germline CDR1 is LNHDA and CDR2 SQIVND (reference sequence). This CDR3 is 16 amino acids long. CDR3 region: CASSRQEGLGVGEQFF. The CDR3 DNA sequence: TGTGCCAGTAGCCGACAAGAGGGGCTCGGGGTAGGGGAGCAGTTCTTC.

This clonotype has a count of ten or more. The chain employs TRBV7-2 and TRBJ2-5; D may be TRBD2 (6 bases). Germline CDR1 and CDR2: SGHTA and FQGNSA. This CDR3 region has 14 residues. Trimming removed 5 bases from V and 5 bases from J, with 15 bases in between. CDR3: CASSIFSGFETQYF. CDR3 nucleotide sequence: TGTGCCAGCAGCATATTTAGCGGTTTCGAGACCCAGTACTTC.

This clonotype was seen only a few times. The CDR3 nucleotides are TGTGCCAGCAGCTCCACAGGGTCGTTTAATTCACCCCTCCACTTT. This encodes CASSSTGSFNSPLHF. The rearrangement uses TRBV7-9 and TRBJ1-6; a weak D match, TRBD1 (6 bases). With 4 bases removed from V and 6 bases from J, the gap between germline ends came to 13 bases. The CDR3 contains 15 residues. Germline CDR1 reads SEHNR; CDR2 reads FQNEAQ (reference sequence).

The CDR3 region is CAISEGGQETQYF. CDR3 DNA sequence: TGTGCCATCAGTGAGGGGGGACAAGAGACCCAGTACTTC. This chain joins TRBV10-3 and TRBJ2-5; the D call may be TRBD1 or TRBD2 (5 bases each). V was shortened by 2 bases and J by 2 bases, with 6 bases between the two germline ends. The CDR3 has 13 amino acids. Looked up from germline, CDR1 is ENHRY and CDR2 is SYGVKD.